A selection of T cell receptor beta chains follows, all from one sample in a study of response to subunit inactivated influenza vaccine. TCRdb independently ran MiXCR on the RT-PCR reads; one entry per CDR3 protein. The table has about 780,000 distinct CDR3 sequences, roughly 20% seen once. Sequenced here: PBMCs from blood, sampled 5 to 6 days after vaccination. These receptors were taken from a man over 45 who received an inactivated influenza vaccine. Both conserved end residues are part of each CDR3. The order of the fields is V gene, J gene, clone size, D gene, CDR3 protein, CDR3 DNA. The D gene is left open where the match is weak. Not every row has a clone size; where given, it reads once, few, many or a size class.

TRBV28,TRBJ1-6,many,TRBD1,CASTPGQGSSPLHF,TGTGCCAGCACCCCGGGACAGGGGAGTTCACCCCTCCACTTT
TRBV13,TRBJ2-3,NA,TRBD2,CASSGPSTERGGTDTQYF,TGTGCCAGCAGCGGACCCTCCACTGAGCGGGGGGGCACAGATACGCAGTATTTT
TRBV14,TRBJ2-3,few,NA,CASSPREQGTDTQYF,TGTGCCAGCAGCCCCCGGGAACAGGGCACAGATACGCAGTATTTT
TRBV6-4,TRBJ2-3,many,NA,CASSDANTDTQYF,TGTGCCAGCAGTGATGCCAACACAGATACGCAGTATTTT
TRBV7-3,TRBJ2-1,NA,TRBD2,CASSLKTGTSDYNEQFF,TGTGCCAGCAGCTTAAAAACCGGGACTAGCGACTACAATGAGCAGTTCTTC
TRBV10-3,TRBJ2-2,NA,TRBD1,CATIGQGSAGELFF,TGTGCCACCATAGGACAGGGATCGGCCGGGGAGCTGTTTTTT
TRBV5-1,TRBJ2-6,few,NA,CATRTASGANVLTF,TGCGCCACACGGACCGCCTCTGGGGCCAACGTCCTGACTTTC
TRBV18,TRBJ2-2,NA,NA,CASSPPTGNTGELFF,TGTGCCAGCTCACCACCGACAGGGAACACCGGGGAGCTGTTTTTT
TRBV3-1,TRBJ2-3,few,TRBD2,CASSNVAGTSTDTQYF,TGTGCCAGCAGCAACGTAGCGGGGACTAGCACAGATACGCAGTATTTT
TRBV2,TRBJ2-7,NA,TRBD1,CARGQSIYEQYF,TGTGCCAGGGGACAGTCGATCTACGAGCAGTACTTC
TRBV20-1,TRBJ1-3,NA,NA,CSARGPGTGNTIYF,TGCAGTGCTAGGGGTCCAGGGACTGGAAACACCATATATTTT
TRBV12-3/TRBV12-4,TRBJ2-5,many,TRBD2,CASSAGRLYQETQYF,TGTGCCAGCAGTGCCGGGAGGCTGTACCAAGAGACCCAGTACTTC